This T cell receptor (beta chain) is drawn from a study of blood T cell repertoires in COVID-19. Turning to the study itself: Samples came from the United States, Italy and Spain, spanning acute and convalescent COVID-19. PBMCs, B-cell-depleted T cells, or T cells provided the cDNA or gDNA that made up the material.

Seattle patients were enrolled during active infection and followed longitudinally. Original data processing: Estimation of nucleated cell counts was performed using reference gene primer amplification. Assay used: immunoSEQ multiplex PCR; TCRdb lists only in-frame clones, some missing. That table furnishes V, J and clone size, whereas the DNA furnished D and trimming. The sample shows approximately 270,000 clones, about 85% of them seen only once. CDR1 and CDR2 from the germline V gene are GTSNPN and SVGIG (reference sequence). The CDR3 contains 14 residues. Trimming stripped 2 bases from V and 8 bases from J, with 13 bases between.

The chain combines TRBV30 with TRBJ1-6; maybe TRBD1 (6 bases). The receptor was isolated from a human donor with COVID-19, enrolled during active disease. The donor label of this sample is uncertain. Input material: peripheral blood. In DNA, the CDR3 is TGTGCCTGGAGTTGGGGGCGTAGGCATTCACCCCTCCACTTT. Translation: CAWSWGRRHSPLHF.